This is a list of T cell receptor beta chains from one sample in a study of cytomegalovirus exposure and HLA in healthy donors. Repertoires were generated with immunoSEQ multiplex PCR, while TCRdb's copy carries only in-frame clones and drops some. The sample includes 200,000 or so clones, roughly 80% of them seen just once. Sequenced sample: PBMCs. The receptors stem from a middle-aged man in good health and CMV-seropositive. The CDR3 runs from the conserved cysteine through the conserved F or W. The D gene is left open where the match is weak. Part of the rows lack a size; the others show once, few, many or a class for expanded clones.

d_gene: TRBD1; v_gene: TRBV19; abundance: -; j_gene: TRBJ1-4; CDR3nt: TGTGCCAGTAGTATAGTAGGGACAGGGGGTGAAAAACTGTTTTTT; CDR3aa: CASSIVGTGGEKLFF
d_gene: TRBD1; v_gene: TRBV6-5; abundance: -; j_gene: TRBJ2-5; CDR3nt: TGTGCCAGCAGTTACGACAGGGAAGAGACCCAGTACTTC; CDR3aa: CASSYDREETQYF
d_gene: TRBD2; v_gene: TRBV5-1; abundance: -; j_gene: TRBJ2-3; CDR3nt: TGCGCCAGCAGCTTGGGATCCCTAACTAGCGGGGGGGCATTCACAGATACGCAGTATTTT; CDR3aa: CASSLGSLTSGGAFTDTQYF
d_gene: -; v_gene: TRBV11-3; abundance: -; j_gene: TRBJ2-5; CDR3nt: TGTGCCAGCAGCTTTCACCGACAGGCCCGGTACCAAGAGACCCAGTACTTC; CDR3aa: CASSFHRQARYQETQYF
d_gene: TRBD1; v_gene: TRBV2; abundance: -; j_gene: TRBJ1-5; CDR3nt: TGTGCCAGCGGCCGGACAGGGGAGTTTCAGCCCCAGCATTTT; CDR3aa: CASGRTGEFQPQHF
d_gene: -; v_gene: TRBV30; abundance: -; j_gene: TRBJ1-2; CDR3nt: TGTGCCTGGAGTTTAACAGGGTACTATGGCTACACCTTC; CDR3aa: CAWSLTGYYGYTF
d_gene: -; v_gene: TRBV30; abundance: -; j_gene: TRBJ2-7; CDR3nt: TGTGCGGGATGGGGCGGGGCCTACGAGCAGTACTTC; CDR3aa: CAGWGGAYEQYF
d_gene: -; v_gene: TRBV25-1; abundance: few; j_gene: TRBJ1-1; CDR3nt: TGTGCCAGCGGTGGGGTAGGGGTCTTAAATGAAGCTTTCTTT; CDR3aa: CASGGVGVLNEAFF
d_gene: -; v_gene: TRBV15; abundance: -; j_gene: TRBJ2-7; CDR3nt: TGTGCCACCAGCAGAGATAAGGAGGGGGCCGGCTCCTACGAGCAGTACTTC; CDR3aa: CATSRDKEGAGSYEQYF
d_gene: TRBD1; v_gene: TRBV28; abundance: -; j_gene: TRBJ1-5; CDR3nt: TGTGCCAGCAGTTTCCCAACCCGGCAGGGGGCATGGGGCAATCAGCCCCAGCATTTT; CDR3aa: CASSFPTRQGAWGNQPQHF
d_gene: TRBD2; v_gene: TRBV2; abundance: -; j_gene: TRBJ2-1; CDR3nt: TGTGCCAGCAGTGTGCGGGGGTACAATGAGCAGTTCTTC; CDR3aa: CASSVRGYNEQFF
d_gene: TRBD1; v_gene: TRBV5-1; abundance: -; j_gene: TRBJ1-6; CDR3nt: TGCGCCAGCAGATTCGGACAGGGGGCCAGTTCACCCCTCCACTTT; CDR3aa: CASRFGQGASSPLHF
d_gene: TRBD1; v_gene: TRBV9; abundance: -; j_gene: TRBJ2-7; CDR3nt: TGTGCCAGCAGCATAGACAGGGGAACCTACGAGCAGTACTTC; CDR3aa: CASSIDRGTYEQYF
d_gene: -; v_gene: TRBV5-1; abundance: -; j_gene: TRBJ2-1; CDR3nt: TGCGCCAGCAGGACAGCTTGGGGCTCCTACAATGAGCAGTTCTTC; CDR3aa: CASRTAWGSYNEQFF
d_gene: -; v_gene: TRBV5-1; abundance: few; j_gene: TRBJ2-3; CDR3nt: TGCGCCAGCCTTGATGGGGGGGGGCCGGATACGCAGTATTTT; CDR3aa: CASLDGGGPDTQYF
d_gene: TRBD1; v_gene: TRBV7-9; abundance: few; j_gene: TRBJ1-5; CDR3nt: TGTGCCAGCAGTTCCCCTAATGACAGGGGAGGACAGCCCCAGCATTTT; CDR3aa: CASSSPNDRGGQPQHF
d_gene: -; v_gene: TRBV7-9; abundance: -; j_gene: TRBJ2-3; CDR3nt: TGTGCCAGCAGCTTCCAGGGTTTGGATACGCAGTATTTT; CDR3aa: CASSFQGLDTQYF
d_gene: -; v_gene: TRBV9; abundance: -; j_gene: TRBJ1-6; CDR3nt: TGTGCCAGCAGCGTAGGGGCAGAGAATTCACCCCTCCACTTT; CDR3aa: CASSVGAENSPLHF
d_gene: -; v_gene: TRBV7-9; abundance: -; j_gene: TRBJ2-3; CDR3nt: TGTGCCAACGGGCAGGGGAAGTACACGCAGTATTTT; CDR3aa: CANGQGKYTQYF
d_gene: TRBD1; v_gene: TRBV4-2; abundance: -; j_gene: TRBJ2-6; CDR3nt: TGTGCCAGCAGCCCTAGAGGGATCACAGGGGGCGACTCTGGGGCCAACGTCCTGACTTTC; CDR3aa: CASSPRGITGGDSGANVLTF
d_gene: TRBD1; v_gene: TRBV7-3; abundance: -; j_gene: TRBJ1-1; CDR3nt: TGTGCCAGCAGCCCTGCAGGGGGTTCTGAAGCTTTCTTT; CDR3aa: CASSPAGGSEAFF
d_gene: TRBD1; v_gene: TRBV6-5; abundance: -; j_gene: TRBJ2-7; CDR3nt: TGTGCCAGCAGTTACTCAGGGACAGGGACCTACGAGCAGTACTTC; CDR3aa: CASSYSGTGTYEQYF
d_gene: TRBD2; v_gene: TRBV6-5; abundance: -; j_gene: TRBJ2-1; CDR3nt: TGTGCCAGCAGTCTGCAACCGGGACTAGCTTATGAGCAGTTCTTC; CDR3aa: CASSLQPGLAYEQFF
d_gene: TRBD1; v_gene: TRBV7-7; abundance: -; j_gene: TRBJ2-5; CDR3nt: TGTGCTAGCAGCCGGGACAGGGGGACGGAGACCCAGTACTTC; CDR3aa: CASSRDRGTETQYF
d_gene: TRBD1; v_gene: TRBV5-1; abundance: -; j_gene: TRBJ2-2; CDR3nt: TGCGCCAGCAACAGGGGGGACACCGGGGAGCTGTTTTTT; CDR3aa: CASNRGDTGELFF
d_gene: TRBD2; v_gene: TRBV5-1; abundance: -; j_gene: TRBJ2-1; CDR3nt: TGCGCCAGCAGCGACCCTAGCGGGTCTTACAATGAGCAGTTCTTC; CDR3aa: CASSDPSGSYNEQFF
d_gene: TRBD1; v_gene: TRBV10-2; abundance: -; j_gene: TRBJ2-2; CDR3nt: TGCGCCAGCAGTGAAGGGGGCTACACCGGGGAGCTGTTTTTT; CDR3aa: CASSEGGYTGELFF
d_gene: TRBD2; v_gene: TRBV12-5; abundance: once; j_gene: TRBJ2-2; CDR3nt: TGTGCTAGTGGTTTGGGGCTAGCGGGGGGGCTCGGGGAGCTGTTTTTT; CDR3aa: CASGLGLAGGLGELFF
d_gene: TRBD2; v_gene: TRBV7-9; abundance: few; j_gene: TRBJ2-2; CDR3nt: TGTGCCAGCAGCCAGAGCGGGGGCAACACCGGGGAGCTGTTTTTT; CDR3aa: CASSQSGGNTGELFF
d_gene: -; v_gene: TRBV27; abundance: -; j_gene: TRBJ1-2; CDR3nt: TGTGCCAGCAGTAACGGGGGATCTAACTATGGCTACACCTTC; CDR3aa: CASSNGGSNYGYTF
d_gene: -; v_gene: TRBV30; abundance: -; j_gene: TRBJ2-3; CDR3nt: TGTGCCTGGAGTGTGGGGACTTCCGGTGGCACAGATACGCAGTATTTT; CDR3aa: CAWSVGTSGGTDTQYF
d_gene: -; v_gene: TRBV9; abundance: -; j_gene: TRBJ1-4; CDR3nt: TGTGCCAGCAGCGTAGGAGGGAGCTCTAATGAAAAACTGTTTTTT; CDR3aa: CASSVGGSSNEKLFF